This is a list of T cell receptor beta chains from one sample in a study of shared clonotypes between healthy human individuals. Sequencing used immunoSEQ multiplex PCR; TCRdb keeps in-frame clones, though not all of them. The sample lists roughly 2.5 million clones; more than 90% were seen once. Sequenced sample: naive CD4+ T cells sorted from blood. These receptors were taken from a man between 18 and 29 years old in good health. Both conserved end residues are part of each CDR3.

V	CDR3
TRBV14	CASSQDRGYTEAFF
TRBV11-2	CASKREAIADNTEAFF
TRBV6-5	CASSMVSSRGYTF
TRBV5-1	CASRRRERTDTQYF
TRBV27	CASSPYRGGNTGELFF
TRBV12-5	CACGGDRGYNQPQHF
TRBV27	CASSGQFDRWGYTF
TRBV6-6	CASSYGGLAGRNEQFF
TRBV10-1	CASSEQTGPGGYGYTF
TRBV5-1	CASSLGGLRYNEQFF
TRBV30	CAWRRGGLTDTQYF
TRBV2	CASSGGRSSNQPQHF
TRBV13	CASSSKGLVGNTGELFF
TRBV6-5	CASQSGLGPYEQYF
TRBV27	CASSLSRDGGDTQYF
TRBV11-2	CASSLDGAQETQYF
TRBV10-3	CAISESMTVVQVGYTF
TRBV15	CATSIGGSSYEQYF
TRBV30	CAWEDLQGVRTEAFF
TRBV7-2	CASSPSGQGGQPQHF
TRBV6-5	CASSPGTLGEAFF
TRBV7-2	CASSLEGLAAHNEQFF
TRBV27	CASSSSSGANVLTF
TRBV5-1	CASSGPGEAQYF
TRBV6-6	CASTKKGVDDQPQHF
TRBV5-5	CASRPGQGAYNEQFF
TRBV6-1	CASSEYPSGRAHEQYF
TRBV18	CASSAGRISYEQYF
TRBV5-1	CASSLGGLGPYTGELFF
TRBV6-6	CASSRGQGSGGGELFF